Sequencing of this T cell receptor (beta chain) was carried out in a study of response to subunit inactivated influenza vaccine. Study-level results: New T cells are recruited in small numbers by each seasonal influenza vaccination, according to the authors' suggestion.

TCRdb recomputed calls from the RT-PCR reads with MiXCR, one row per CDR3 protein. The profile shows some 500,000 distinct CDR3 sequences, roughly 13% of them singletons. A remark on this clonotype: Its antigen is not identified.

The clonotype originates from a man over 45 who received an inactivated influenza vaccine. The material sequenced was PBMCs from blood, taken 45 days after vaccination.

Here the CDR3 DNA reads TGCAGCGTTGCACTAGCCACAGATACGCAGTATTTT. It is translated as CSVALATDTQYF. The chain links TRBV29-1 to TRBJ2-3, with D possibly being TRBD2 (6 bases). Germline-derived CDR1 and CDR2 are SQVTM and ANQGSEA. CDR3 length: 12 residues. V was clipped by 4 bases and J by 2 bases, with 7 bases between them.